The 16 T cell receptor beta chains given below trace back to one sample, sequenced in a study of blood T cell repertoires in COVID-19. The table came from immunoSEQ multiplex PCR; TCRdb's copy has only in-frame clones and leaves some out. The data show about 250,000 clones, roughly 80% seen once. The sequenced material came from PBMCs or T cells enriched from blood (not recorded which). Receptors were obtained from a man aged 40-50 years who had been exposed to COVID-19.

The chain is built from TRBV5-1 and TRBJ1-4; a weak D match, TRBD1 (6 bases). The length of the CDR3 is 16 residues. Germline V gene sequence: CDR1 SGHRS, CDR2 YFSETQ. With 1 base removed from V and 6 bases from J, the gap between germline ends came to 16 bases. The DNA for the CDR3 is TGCGCCAGCAGCTTGAGGGATGAAGGGGGGGATGAAAAACTGTTTTTT. Protein sequence: CASSLRDEGGDEKLFF.

The V call is TRBV12-5, the J call TRBJ2-7; the D is unclear. The germline gives CDR1 LGHNT, CDR2 FRNRAP. The CDR3 has 14 amino acids. The V gene lost 5 bases and the J gene lost 7 bases, with 18 bases spanning the gap. CDR3 sequence (DNA): TGTGCTAGTGGTCCCCGCCAAGGAGCCATGGAGCAGTACTTC. This sequence encodes CASGPRQGAMEQYF. The full variable domain, its missing parts supplied by reference TRBV12-5 and TRBJ2-7, is DARVTQTPRHKVTEMGQEVTMRCQPILGHNTVFWYRQTMMQGLELLAYFRNRAPLDDSGMPKDRFSAEMPDATLATLKIQPSEPRDSAVYFCASGPRQGAMEQYFGPGTRLTVT.

The CDR3 DNA is TGTGCCAGTAGTACAGAGACAGGGCTCCATGGCTACACCTTC. It codes for CASSTETGLHGYTF. The rearrangement links TRBV19 to TRBJ1-2; 7 bases are a match to TRBD1. V was clipped by 4 bases and J by 6 bases; unmatched bases: 8. Germline CDR1 reads LNHDA; CDR2 reads SQIVND (reference sequence). This CDR3 region has 14 residues.

The V call is TRBV2, the J call TRBJ1-1, with D unclear. The CDR3 spans 11 residues. The germline V gene has CDR1 SNHLY and CDR2 FYNNEI. V gave up 8 bases and J gave up 3 bases, with 7 bases separating them. The CDR3 sequence is CASARYTEAFF. CDR3 DNA sequence: TGTGCCAGCGCGCGATACACTGAAGCTTTCTTT.

Only one count was recorded for this clone. CDR3 in amino acids: CASSSERGSGRVETDTQYF. CDR3 in DNA: TGTGCCAGCAGCTCCGAACGTGGTAGCGGGAGGGTGGAGACAGATACGCAGTATTTT. The chain links TRBV11-2 to TRBJ2-3, with TRBD2 matching 11 bases. CDR3 length: 19 residues. J lost 3 bases, V lost 4 bases, and 15 bases had no gene match. Germline CDR1 and CDR2: SGHAT and FQNNGV.

The DNA of the CDR3 is TGTGCCAGCAGCGGAGGACAGACCCCAACTAATGAAAAACTGTTTTTT. This gives the protein CASSGGQTPTNEKLFF. The chain carries TRBV2 and TRBJ1-4, with D tentatively TRBD1 (6 bases). Germline CDR1 is SNHLY and CDR2 is FYNNEI. The CDR3 loop spans 16 amino acids. Trimming pared 6 bases from V and 0 bases from J, leaving 14 bases between. Drawing the rest from reference TRBV2 and TRBJ1-4, the complete variable domain is EPEVTQTPSHQVTQMGQEVILRCVPISNHLYFYWYRQILGQKVEFLVSFYNNEISEKSEIFDDQFSVERPDGSNFTLKIRSTKLEDSAMYFCASSGGQTPTNEKLFFGSGTQLSVL.

This clone has a handful of counts. This sequence joins TRBV11-3 and TRBJ1-3; no definite D call. V gave up 6 bases and J gave up 3 bases, with 21 bases separating them. This CDR3 region has 17 residues. CDR1 SGHNT and CDR2 YENEEA come from the germline V gene. CDR3 bases: TGTGCCAGCAGTCCAAAAAGTCTCCCCTGGAGTGGAAACACCATATATTTT. Translated, it gives CASSPKSLPWSGNTIYF. Using reference TRBV11-3 and TRBJ1-3 for the parts outside the CDR3, the full variable domain is EAGVVQSPRYKIIEKKQPVAFWCNPISGHNTLYWYLQNLGQGPELLIRYENEEAVDDSQLPKDRFSAERLKGVDSTLKIQPAELGDSAVYLCASSPKSLPWSGNTIYFGEGSWLTVV.

V gene TRBV3-1 (or the pseudogene TRBV3-2) combines with J gene TRBJ2-1, with 12 bases matching TRBD2. The V gene's germline CDR1 is LGHDT and CDR2 YNNKEL (reference sequence). The length of the CDR3 is 15 residues. After removal of 4 bases from V and 15 bases from J, the junction contained 13 bases not matched to a gene. CDR3 DNA: TGTGCCAGCAGCCCCATGCAGCTAGCGGGAGGGCCTTCGTTCTTC. It yields the protein CASSPMQLAGGPSFF.

V gene TRBV14 combines with J gene TRBJ2-1, with a possible D match to TRBD2 (6 bases). The length of the CDR3 is 15 residues. Germline loops: CDR1 SGHDN, CDR2 FVKESK. V shed 0 bases and J shed 11 bases, with 17 bases lying between them. The CDR3 here is CASSQDSRGVRKQFF. The CDR3 bases are TGTGCCAGCAGCCAAGATTCTCGCGGGGTGAGGAAGCAGTTCTTC.

The V and J genes are TRBV19 and TRBJ2-3; TRBD1 matches at 8 bases. The CDR3 totals 13 residues. Per the germline V gene, CDR1 is LNHDA and CDR2 is SQIVND (reference sequence). V trimming: 10 bases; J trimming: 4 bases; junction bases outside the gene matches: 7. The CDR3: CATGQGFSDTQYF. DNA for the CDR3: TGTGCCACAGGACAGGGTTTCTCAGATACGCAGTATTTT.

The V gene is TRBV19, the J gene TRBJ1-3; TRBD1 matches at 7 bases. The CDR3 is 14 amino acids. Looked up from germline, CDR1 is LNHDA and CDR2 is SQIVND (reference sequence). The trim removed 6 bases at V and 4 bases at J, leaving 6 bases unmatched. CDR3 sequence: CASSRGTSGNTIYF. CDR3 in DNA: TGTGCCAGTAGCAGGGGGACCTCCGGAAACACCATATATTTT. Full variable domain (rest looked up from reference TRBV19 and TRBJ1-3): DGGITQSPKYLFRKEGQNVTLSCEQNLNHDAMYWYRQDPGQGLRLIYYSQIVNDFQKGDIAEGYSVSREKKESFPLTVTSAQKNPTAFYLCASSRGTSGNTIYFGEGSWLTVV.

The J gene is TRBJ2-2, the V gene TRBV7-2; TRBD2 might be the D (5 bases). CDR1 and CDR2 from the germline V gene are SGHTA and FQGNSA. The CDR3 spans 14 residues. The germline V and J ends were trimmed by 2 bases and 6 bases, with 10 bases remaining between them. CDR3 DNA: TGTGCCAGCAGCTTATCGCGGGCGGCCGGGGAGCTGTTTTTT. Translated, it gives CASSLSRAAGELFF.

This clone was detected only a few times. The chain employs TRBV5-1 and TRBJ2-1; a weak D match, TRBD2 (5 bases). The CDR3 totals 16 residues. V lost 0 bases, J lost 1 base, and 11 bases lay in between. Germline V gene data show CDR1 as SGHRS and CDR2 as YFSETQ. CDR3 amino acids: CASSLADGLSYNEQFF. The DNA of the CDR3 is TGCGCCAGCAGCTTGGCCGACGGACTTTCCTACAATGAGCAGTTCTTC.

This chain connects TRBV6-6 to TRBJ1-5; TRBD1 aligns across 7 bases. CDR1 MNHNY and CDR2 SVGAGI come from the germline V gene (reference sequence). V lost 6 bases, J lost 3 bases, and 20 bases stayed unmatched. The CDR3 totals 19 residues. CDR3 bases: TGTGCCAGCAGCCGAAAAAACCTCCGGGACAGCCTTCCCAATCAGCCCCAGCATTTT. This codes for CASSRKNLRDSLPNQPQHF.

This clone was recorded only once. The CDR3 region has the DNA TGTGCCACCAGTGATTTTTTCAGGGGCTCTGGGAATGAGCAGTTCTTC. Translating gives CATSDFFRGSGNEQFF. The chain links TRBV24-1 to TRBJ2-1; perhaps TRBD1 as D (6 bases). V dropped 1 base and J dropped 7 bases, with 16 bases sitting between them. The CDR3 is 16 amino acids. The V gene's germline CDR1 is KGHDR and CDR2 SFDVKD.

The rearrangement links TRBV30 to TRBJ2-7, with 9 bases that match TRBD2. Germline V gene lookup returns CDR1 GTSNPN and CDR2 SVGIG (reference sequence). V dropped 5 bases and J dropped 8; count of bases not matched to a gene: 13. CDR3 length equals 14 residues. CDR3 coding DNA: TGTGCCTGGGAAAAGAAGTTAGCGGGAGAGAAGCAGTACTTC. Residues: CAWEKKLAGEKQYF. Supplemented by reference TRBV30 and TRBJ2-7, the full variable domain reads SQTIHQWPATLVQPVGSPLSLECTVEGTSNPNLYWYRQAAGRGLQLLFYSVGIGQISSEVPQNLSASRPQDRQFILSSKKLLLSDSGFYLCAWEKKLAGEKQYFGPGTRLTVT.